This TCR beta chain originates from a study of T cells in Graves' hyperthyroidism and ophthalmopathy. Study-wide background: At the time of initial diagnosis and before any treatment, peripheral blood was collected. Findings and limits, study-wide: Clonotypes that were expanded in thyroid above 0.001 mostly appeared in blood too.

Amplified regions were TCR beta CDR3 sequences from RNA transcripts. The study used the HTBI primer set for a first-round RT-PCR of the TCR CDR3. A single record per CDR3 protein comes from TCRdb applying MiXCR to the multiplex PCR reads. The sample lists 490,000 or so distinct CDR3 sequences; about 16% were seen once. This clonotype was found many times. As yet, its antigen is unknown. The source material was blood. The TCR was taken from a woman in her 30s with Graves' ophthalmopathy.

CDR3 coding DNA: TGTGCCAGCAGTTTTCTAGCGGGAGGGCCACAGGAGACCCAGTACTTC. Protein product: CASSFLAGGPQETQYF. The rearrangement uses TRBV12-3 or TRBV12-4 and TRBJ2-5; 12 nucleotides line up with TRBD2. This CDR3 region has 16 residues. V lost 3 bases, J lost 5 bases, and 7 bases stayed unmatched.